The sequence of this T cell receptor beta chain was determined in a study of blood T cell repertoires in COVID-19. Across the study: Whether acute or convalescent, the COVID-19 samples came from the United States, Italy and Spain.

Clinical history reported by participants formed the basis on which cohorts were assigned. The recovered donors of Cohort 3 showed two negative PCRs, clearance, or symptom resolution. Repertoires were generated with immunoSEQ multiplex PCR, while TCRdb's copy carries only in-frame clones and drops some. Of roughly 250,000 clones in the sample, approximately 90% are singletons; the top ten hold 8% to 10%. Per the germline V gene, CDR1 is KGHSH and CDR2 is LQKENI. The CDR3 sequence is 17 residues long. J lost 4 bases, V lost 2 bases, and 7 bases had no gene match. The specimen sequenced was PBMCs or T cells enriched from blood (not recorded which). The source is a man between 40 and 49 years old who had recovered from COVID-19. The gene calls are TRBV18 and TRBJ2-6, with 8 bases fitting TRBD1. The CDR3 region is CASSPSRTGTGANVLTF. DNA for the CDR3: TGTGCCAGCTCACCATCCCGGACAGGGACCGGGGCCAACGTCCTGACTTTC.